This T cell receptor (beta chain) was identified during a study of T-cell reconstitution after alpha-beta-depleted transplantation in children. This clonotype occurred a few times. Researchers prepared the TCRbeta library using unique molecular identifiers, the study reports. TCRdb re-called the PCR reads through MiXCR, storing one row per CDR3 protein. The profile covers a few hundred thousand distinct CDR3 sequences, with 10% to 13% appearing a single time and 2% to 3% taken by the ten largest. The CDR3 is made up of 16 amino acids. With 5 bases clipped from V and 5 bases from J, the junction kept 8 bases outside the gene matches.

The rearrangement uses TRBV12-3 or TRBV12-4 and TRBJ2-1; 11 bases match TRBD2. This TCR was sampled from a human donor who donated a stem cell graft to a child with acute lymphoblastic leukemia. Specimen: PBMCs from the stem cell graft donor, collected from the stem cell graft. The CDR3, as DNA: TGTGCCAGCAGTCCCTACTGGACTAGCGGGCACAATGAGCAGTTCTTC. Translated: CASSPYWTSGHNEQFF.